The next 10 T cell receptor beta chains were all read from a single sample in a study of T cell repertoires in cytomegalovirus infection (dated by TCRdb to about 2019). Sequencing took place on an Illumina HiSeq 1500. Starting from the raw public reads, TCRdb applied fastp trimming at Q25, assembled clones with MiXCR and retained in-frame beta chains. Rows merge per CDR3 protein into single entries with the most common DNA and genes. The sample table holds hundreds of thousands of distinct CDR3 sequences, of which 24% were seen once. Together, the top ten hold 7% to 9% of the sample. The sample taken for sequencing was CD8+ T cells from PBMCs. Every receptor here comes from a human donor in good health (CMV status not recorded). Some clones in this sample may be carry-over from other donors' samples.

This clonotype showed up many times. The rearrangement joins TRBV7-2 to TRBJ2-2; 7 bases align to TRBD2. Germline V gene data show CDR1 as SGHTA and CDR2 as FQGNSA. This CDR3 region has 16 residues. After removal of 3 bases from V and 2 bases from J, the junction contained 6 bases not matched to a gene. The CDR3 sequence is CASSFPLARNTGELFF. In DNA, the CDR3 is TGTGCCAGCAGCTTCCCACTAGCGAGAAACACCGGGGAGCTGTTTTTT.

V is TRBV6-2 or TRBV6-3 and J is TRBJ2-1; 15 nucleotides agree with TRBD2. Germline trimming cut 0 bases from V and 10 bases from J; bases unmatched to any gene: 7. Germline V gene data show CDR1 as MNHEY and CDR2 as SVGEGT. The CDR3 length is 17 residues. The CDR3 region is CASSYSTRTSGGDEQFF. The DNA for the CDR3 is TGTGCCAGCAGTTACTCGACCCGGACTAGCGGGGGGGACGAGCAGTTCTTC.

The chain uses TRBV5-6 and TRBJ2-1; D uncertain. The germline CDR1 and CDR2 sequences are SGHDT and YYEEEE. This CDR3 region has 15 residues. The germline V and J ends were trimmed by 4 bases and 7 bases, with 18 bases remaining between them. CDR3 sequence: CASSPFPALVNEQFF. The CDR3 region has the DNA TGTGCCAGCAGCCCCTTTCCGGCGTTAGTGAATGAGCAGTTCTTC.

This clonotype showed up just a few times. The chain employs TRBV29-1 and TRBJ2-1; the D gene is possibly TRBD2 (7 bases). V was trimmed by 8 bases and J by 7 bases, leaving 15 bases between them. The CDR3 spans 12 residues. The V gene's germline CDR1 is SQVTM and CDR2 ANQGSEA. CDR3 DNA sequence: TGCAGCTCGCGGGGGCCAGGGAATGAGCAGTTCTTC. Amino acid sequence: CSSRGPGNEQFF.

This clonotype turned up a few times. V gene TRBV25-1 combines with J gene TRBJ2-1; D is possibly TRBD1 (5 bases). This CDR3 is 12 amino acids long. Looked up from germline, CDR1 is MGHDK and CDR2 is SYGVNS. V lost 9 bases to trimming and J lost 6 bases, with 12 bases between them. The CDR3 DNA follows: TGTGCCAGTGAAGGGGTAGGCAATGAGCAGTTCTTC. Translating it yields CASEGVGNEQFF.

The V call is TRBV20-1, the J call TRBJ2-1; possibly TRBD1 or TRBD2 for D (5 bases each). The CDR3 contains 14 residues. The V and J ends lost 6 bases and 2 bases respectively, with 14 bases between them. Germline CDR1 reads DFQATT; CDR2 reads SNEGSKA (reference sequence). CDR3 DNA sequence: TGCAGTGCCCTCTGGGGGTCTACCTACAATGAGCAGTTCTTC. Translation: CSALWGSTYNEQFF.

In its sample, this clonotype was seen a few times. This chain uses TRBV28 with TRBJ2-3; no definite D call. The CDR3 extends over 15 amino acids. V was clipped by 5 bases and J by 3 bases, with 15 bases between them. CDR1 and CDR2 (germline): MDHEN, SYDVKM. CDR3 sequence reads: CASSHHDSRTDTQYF. The CDR3 DNA sequence: TGTGCCAGCAGTCACCACGATAGTAGAACAGATACGCAGTATTTT.

This chain links TRBV20-1 with TRBJ2-1; D is possibly TRBD2 (5 bases). The CDR3 runs 13 residues. Germline CDR1 is DFQATT and CDR2 is SNEGSKA (reference sequence). Trimming took off 0 bases at V and 9 bases at J, with 12 bases between the two ends. The CDR3 loop is CSARETPRGEQFF. The CDR3 DNA reads TGCAGTGCTAGAGAAACTCCCCGGGGTGAGCAGTTCTTC.

This clonotype was counted only a few times. The chain uses TRBV20-1 and TRBJ2-2, with 8 bases identical to TRBD2. Trimming cost V 0 bases and J 2 bases; bases outside gene matches: 5. Per germline, CDR1 DFQATT and CDR2 SNEGSKA (reference sequence). CDR3 length: 16 residues. The CDR3 is CSARDAAGGNTGELFF. CDR3 sequence (DNA): TGCAGTGCTAGAGATGCGGCGGGAGGCAACACCGGGGAGCTGTTTTTT.

The chain recombines TRBV14 with TRBJ2-4; tentatively, D is TRBD1 (6 bases). This CDR3 spans 17 amino acids. Germline loops: CDR1 SGHDN, CDR2 FVKESK. Trimming took off 0 bases at V and 0 bases at J, with 12 bases between the two ends. As DNA, the CDR3 is TGTGCCAGCAGCCAAGATCGGGGACACAGAGCCAAAAACATTCAGTACTTC. It codes for CASSQDRGHRAKNIQYF.